This entry concerns a single T cell receptor (beta chain). This clone showed up just a few times. Its binding antigen is unknown. Base qualities were left out, and no much larger clone turns up one base away. The germline V gene specifies SNHLY as CDR1 and FYNNEI as CDR2. The germline V end is reduced by 7 bases and the J end by 3 bases; junction bases left unmatched: 4. The CDR3 holds 14 amino acids from the cysteine to the phenylalanine. Solely the CDR3 DNA is kept, with 42 bases framed from the first base. The record originates from a study of beta chain features in type 1 diabetes (dated by TCRdb to 2017 to 2018). General notes on the study: Patients and healthy donors did not differ in mean age, gender distribution, total cell number or subset yield. A total of 100 million to 110 million sorted cells were examined across all samples, and a strong correlation was observed between cell number per subset and RNA yield. The study compared the TCRB repertoires of sorted circulating CD4+ T cell subsets in recently diagnosed type 1 diabetes patients with those in matched healthy donors. Regulatory and stem cell-like memory subsets were obtained from only 8 patients and about eight healthy donors, while naive and central memory subsets were obtained from all 30 or so donors. General findings and caveats noted by the study authors: Shorter templates might have been favored by PCR, but patient and control samples were amplified and corrected together, so both groups would have been affected equally by any skew. Because cDNA rather than genomic DNA was sequenced, highly expressing activated cells could have been over-represented, although no difference in activation and CD3 levels was found between groups. Patients with type 1 diabetes made fewer insertions and deleted more nucleotides at VDJ recombination sites, implying thymic rearrangement abnormalities. Only small numbers of individuals were included in the HLA sub-analyses, which left unresolved whether HLA type had any influence on TCRB rearrangement. A moderate but significant shortening of TCRB CDR3 length was observed in type 1 diabetes patients in all four CD4+ subsets. Naive, central memory and regulatory TCRB repertoires appeared to be more similar among patients than among healthy donors.

Each donor gave one peripheral blood draw, roughly 110 mL on average, collected into heparinised tubes. Using a panel that included CD45RO, CCR7, CD25, CD127, CD95 and CD27, naive, central memory, regulatory and stem cell-like memory CD4+ T cells were sorted on a BD FACSAria II. A purity above 95% was achieved for all sorted populations. Right away, PBMCs were isolated by Lymphoprep density gradient centrifugation and were stained directly, with no culture step. Samples were stained and sorted in pairs, with one healthy donor and one patient per experiment, so that batch effects were minimized. The entire amount of isolated RNA was reverse transcribed using the High Capacity cDNA Reverse Transcription Kit, so the sequenced TCRB transcripts were expressed ones. Naive, central memory and regulatory T cell samples underwent deep immunoSEQ sequencing, averaging approximately 3.3 million total reads per sample. After sorted cells were lysed in RLT buffer, RNA was extracted with DNase-treated RNeasy Micro or Mini kits, with the choice depending on cell number. To prevent cross-contamination, every cell subset was processed on its own, while patient and healthy donor samples were processed together. Using the immunoSEQ multiplex PCR, TCRB sequences were amplified from cDNA into 87-bp fragments spanning the CDR3 region. Sequencing of the amplicons was done on the Illumina HiSeq platform. In the paper's pipeline: Synthetic template baselines were used to correct PCR bias computationally, reads within Hamming distance 2 were collapsed together, and singletons that could not be merged were discarded. By aligning reads against IMGT, V, D and J genes, CDR3 length, and insertions or deletions at six rearrangement sites were assigned. Within each subset, clonotype counts were normalized to the number of sorted cells before true diversity and Gini coefficients were calculated with the tcR R package. Repertoire sharing was quantified using the overlap coefficient calculated on TCRB nucleotide sequences. The immuneACCESS repertoire file appears here via TCRdb, limited to in-frame rearrangements. These files lack a portion of the clones; in checked studies, under half of the deficit traces to unresolved V genes, and the cause of the others is not known. That table is the source of V, J and clone size, and D and trimming were worked out from the DNA. For this sample there are around 250,000 clones; about 26% appear just once. The biggest ten clones account for roughly 4% of the sample.

The chain couples TRBV2 to TRBJ2-2; 8 bases in the middle match TRBD1. Material for sequencing was central memory CD4+ T cells from blood. The receptor comes from a man aged 25 to 40 in good health. The CDR3 protein is CASKTTGDTGELFF. The DNA is as follows: TGTGCCAGCAAAACGACAGGGGACACCGGGGAGCTGTTTTTT.